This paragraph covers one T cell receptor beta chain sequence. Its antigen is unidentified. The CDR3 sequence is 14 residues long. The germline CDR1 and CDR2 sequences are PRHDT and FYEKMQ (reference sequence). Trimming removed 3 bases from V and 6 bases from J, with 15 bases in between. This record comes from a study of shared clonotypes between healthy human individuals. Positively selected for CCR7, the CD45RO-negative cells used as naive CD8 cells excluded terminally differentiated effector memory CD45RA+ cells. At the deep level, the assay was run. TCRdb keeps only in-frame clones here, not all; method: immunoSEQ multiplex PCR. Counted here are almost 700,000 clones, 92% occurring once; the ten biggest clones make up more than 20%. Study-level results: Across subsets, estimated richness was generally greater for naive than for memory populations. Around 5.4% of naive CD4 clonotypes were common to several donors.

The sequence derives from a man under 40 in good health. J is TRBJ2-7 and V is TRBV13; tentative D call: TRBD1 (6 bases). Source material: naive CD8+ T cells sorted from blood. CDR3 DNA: TGTGCCAGCAGCTTGGAACAGGGACAAGGCGAGCAGTACTTC. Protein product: CASSLEQGQGEQYF.